The 26 T cell receptor beta chains in this list originate from one sample, sequenced in a study of blood T cell repertoires in COVID-19 (TCRdb year 2020). To prepare the library, the immunoSEQ multiplex PCR assay was applied. The table comes from immuneACCESS by way of TCRdb, which keeps in-frame sequences with V and J called. Part of the clones is missing from these tables; in studies checked, under half for an unresolved V gene and the rest for unknown reasons. Here the sample has 200,000 to 250,000 clones; about 88% occur a single time. The top ten clonotypes cover approximately 2.9% of the sample. Sequencing was carried out using peripheral blood. The receptors derive from a man aged 60 to 69 with acute or convalescent COVID-19.

V is TRBV7-9 and J is TRBJ1-2, with TRBD1 matching over 7 bases. The J segment lost 6 bases and the V segment lost 2 bases, leaving 3 bases of the junction unmatched. The germline gives CDR1 SEHNR, CDR2 FQNEAQ (reference sequence). The CDR3 has 13 amino acids. Here the CDR3 reads CASSLMTGNGYTF. Written as DNA, the CDR3 is TGTGCCAGCAGCTTAATGACAGGGAATGGCTACACCTTC.

CDR3 residues: CASESNSGNTIYF. CDR3 DNA: TGTGCCAGCGAGTCTAACTCTGGAAACACCATATATTTT. The J gene is TRBJ1-3, the V gene TRBV6-5; no clear D. Trimming stripped 8 bases from V and 0 bases from J, with 8 bases between. CDR1 and CDR2 from the germline V gene are MNHEY and SVGAGI. This CDR3 region has 13 residues.

The rearrangement joins TRBV6-1 to TRBJ2-2; 10 nucleotides line up with TRBD1. V shed 4 bases, J shed 2 bases, and the junction held 4 bases outside the gene matches. Germline V gene data show CDR1 as MNHNS and CDR2 as SASEGT. CDR3 length: 16 residues. Here the CDR3 reads CASSGTGGINTGELFF. Written as DNA, the CDR3 is TGTGCCAGCAGTGGGACAGGGGGAATCAACACCGGGGAGCTGTTTTTT.

The genes are TRBV3-1 (or the pseudogene TRBV3-2) and TRBJ2-3; 7 nucleotides align to TRBD1. This CDR3 contains 13 residues. The germline CDR1 and CDR2 sequences are LGHDT and YNNKEL (reference sequence). V lost 5 bases, J lost 3 bases, and 2 bases stayed unmatched. DNA for the CDR3: TGTGCCAGCAGCGACAGGGCGACAGATACGCAGTATTTT. Protein sequence: CASSDRATDTQYF.

The chain has TRBV5-6 and TRBJ1-6, with a weak D call TRBD1 (6 bases). Germline V gene data show CDR1 as SGHDT and CDR2 as YYEEEE. The V end lost 5 bases, the J end lost 8 bases, and 20 bases lay between the germline ends. The length of the CDR3 is 16 residues. CDR3 in amino acids: CASRIAGTSNYSPLHF. In DNA form, the CDR3 reads TGTGCCAGCAGAATAGCCGGGACATCCAATTATTCACCCCTCCACTTT. Full variable domain (remainder filled in from reference TRBV5-6 and TRBJ1-6): DAGVTQSPTHLIKTRGQQVTLRCSPKSGHDTVSWYQQALGQGPQFIFQYYEEEERQRGNFPDRFSGHQFPNYSSELNVNALLLGDSALYLCASRIAGTSNYSPLHFGNGTRLTVT.

This clone was seen more than once but under ten times. In DNA form, the CDR3 reads TGTGCCAGTCAGGGTATGCAGGGCTACACCTTC. Protein product: CASQGMQGYTF. This chain links TRBV7-9 with TRBJ1-2, with a possible D match to TRBD1 (5 bases). V was cut by 9 bases and J by 8 bases, with 13 bases left in between. Per germline, CDR1 SEHNR and CDR2 FQNEAQ (reference sequence). The CDR3 is 11 amino acids. Full variable domain (rest looked up from reference TRBV7-9 and TRBJ1-2): DTGVSQNPRHKITKRGQNVTFRCDPISEHNRLYWYRQTLGQGPEFLTYFQNEAQLEKSRLLSDRFSAERPKGSFSTLEIQRTEQGDSAMYLCASQGMQGYTFGSGTRLTVV.

This chain joins TRBV19 and TRBJ2-3, with 7 bases lining up with TRBD2. CDR1 LNHDA and CDR2 SQIVND come from the germline V gene (reference sequence). The CDR3 runs to 11 residues. V shed 10 bases, J shed 5 bases, and the junction held 3 bases outside the gene matches. The CDR3 DNA reads as TGTGCCACTGGGGAGGGAGATACGCAGTATTTT. Translation: CATGEGDTQYF.

The gene calls are TRBV5-6 and TRBJ2-2; 7 positions agree with TRBD1. The CDR3 extends over 16 amino acids. The V segment lost 1 base and the J segment 8 bases; nucleotides outside the gene matches: 11. CDR1 SGHDT and CDR2 YYEEEE come from the germline V gene. The CDR3 is CASSLWTTQGLGELFF. The CDR3 bases are TGTGCCAGCAGCTTGTGGACCACACAGGGGTTGGGGGAGCTGTTTTTT. Drawing the rest from reference TRBV5-6 and TRBJ2-2, the complete variable domain is DAGVTQSPTHLIKTRGQQVTLRCSPKSGHDTVSWYQQALGQGPQFIFQYYEEEERQRGNFPDRFSGHQFPNYSSELNVNALLLGDSALYLCASSLWTTQGLGELFFGEGSRLTVL.

The chain employs TRBV28 and TRBJ1-6; no clear D gene. From germline, CDR1 is MDHEN and CDR2 SYDVKM. The CDR3 runs to 13 residues. V was clipped by 4 bases and J by 7 bases, with 8 bases between them. CDR3 sequence (DNA): TGTGCCAGCAGTTCAAATTTGAATTCACCCCTCCACTTT. The encoded protein is CASSSNLNSPLHF.

The gene calls are TRBV3-1 (or the pseudogene TRBV3-2) and TRBJ2-2; the D is unclear. Germline CDR1 is LGHDT and CDR2 is YNNKEL (reference sequence). The V gene lost 6 bases and the J gene lost 4 bases, with 6 bases spanning the gap. This CDR3 is built from 12 residues. The CDR3 DNA follows: TGTGCCAGCAGGCGCGGCACCGGGGAGCTGTTTTTT. It is translated as CASRRGTGELFF.

The chain employs TRBV12-5 and TRBJ2-5; D possibly corresponds to TRBD1 (6 bases). Trimming removed 6 bases from V and 5 bases from J, with 16 bases in between. Per germline, CDR1 LGHNT and CDR2 FRNRAP. The CDR3 sequence is 14 residues long. CDR3 nucleotide sequence: TGTGCTAGTGGCCCCGACAGGCTGCGGGAGACCCAGTACTTC. Translated, it gives CASGPDRLRETQYF.

The rearrangement uses TRBV7-2 and TRBJ2-2; 12 bases map to TRBD1. The V gene end was trimmed by 2 bases and the J gene end by 0 bases; junction bases not matched to a gene: 7. The CDR3 has 19 residues. The V gene's germline CDR1 is SGHTA and CDR2 FQGNSA. CDR3 sequence reads: CASSLYGTGGNANTGELFF. The CDR3, as DNA: TGTGCCAGCAGCTTATACGGGACAGGGGGCAACGCGAACACCGGGGAGCTGTTTTTT.

This rearrangement joins TRBV27 to TRBJ2-1; 13 bases fit TRBD2. The CDR3 consists of 17 residues. Germline CDR1 MNHEY, CDR2 SMNVEV (reference sequence). V lost 6 bases, J lost 5 bases, and 10 bases stayed unmatched. The DNA of the CDR3 is TGTGCCAGCAGCCATACCGGGACTAGCGGGGCCCACAATGAGCAGTTCTTC. Translating gives CASSHTGTSGAHNEQFF.

This clone was seen once. The V call is TRBV6-5, the J call TRBJ2-6; 7 nucleotides align to TRBD1. V was pared by 7 bases and J by 3 bases, with 3 bases of the junction left unmatched. The V gene's germline CDR1 is MNHEY and CDR2 SVGAGI. This CDR3 has 14 amino acids. CDR3 residues: CASTNRGGANVLTF. For the CDR3, the DNA is TGTGCCAGCACCAACAGGGGTGGGGCCAACGTCCTGACTTTC.

J is TRBJ1-6 and V is TRBV2, with D tentatively TRBD1 (5 bases). Germline loops: CDR1 SNHLY, CDR2 FYNNEI. The V and J ends lost 5 bases and 0 bases respectively, with 17 bases between them. The length of the CDR3 is 18 residues. CDR3 in amino acids: CASSRGTSFSSYNSPLHF. The CDR3 coding sequence is TGTGCCAGCAGTCGAGGGACTTCCTTCAGCTCCTATAATTCACCCCTCCACTTT.

V usage is TRBV6-1 and J usage is TRBJ2-7; D ambiguous. Trimming cost V 3 bases and J 6 bases, with 12 bases left between them. The CDR3 totals 13 residues. Per the germline V gene, CDR1 is MNHNS and CDR2 is SASEGT. The CDR3 DNA reads as TGTGCCAGCAGTGACAGGTTCCAGTCCGAGCAGTACTTC. Protein sequence: CASSDRFQSEQYF.

The chain uses TRBV11-2 and TRBJ1-2; a possible D gene is TRBD1 (5 bases). Germline CDR1 is SGHAT and CDR2 is FQNNGV. The CDR3 covers 13 residues. V was shortened by 6 bases and J by 7 bases, with 15 bases between the two germline ends. The CDR3 coding sequence is TGTGCCAGCAGGCGGGACCCGGTCGGTGGCTACACCTTC. Translating it yields CASRRDPVGGYTF.

This CDR3 reads CASSAPGHTQETQYF. The CDR3 nucleotides are TGTGCCAGCAGCGCCCCGGGACATACACAAGAGACCCAGTACTTC. The chain carries TRBV9 and TRBJ2-5; D may be TRBD1 (6 bases). V lost 3 bases to trimming and J lost 2 bases, with 14 bases between them. Germline V gene lookup returns CDR1 SGDLS and CDR2 YYNGEE. The CDR3 loop spans 15 amino acids.

Here the CDR3 DNA reads TGTGCCAGCAGCTTACTGGGACTCCAAGAGACCCAGTACTTC. This codes for CASSLLGLQETQYF. The chain couples TRBV7-9 to TRBJ2-5; D may be TRBD2 (6 bases). Per germline, CDR1 SEHNR and CDR2 FQNEAQ (reference sequence). Trimming left V 2 bases short and J 1 base short, with 8 bases between. CDR3 length: 14 amino acids.

In this sample, this clone turned up once. J is TRBJ1-2 and V is TRBV5-1; 9 bases are shared with TRBD1. This CDR3 contains 15 residues. V was clipped by 0 bases and J by 4 bases; unmatched bases: 4. CDR1 is SGHRS and CDR2 is YFSETQ in the germline V gene. CDR3 residues: CASSLGRQGGYGYTF. In DNA, the CDR3 is TGCGCCAGCAGCTTGGGAAGACAGGGGGGCTATGGCTACACCTTC.

This clone is a singleton in its sample. The rearrangement links TRBV18 to TRBJ1-5; a possible D gene is TRBD1 (5 bases). Trimming stripped 5 bases from V and 6 bases from J, with 17 bases between. Germline CDR1 reads KGHSH; CDR2 reads LQKENI. The CDR3 has 15 amino acids. The CDR3 DNA follows: TGTGCCAGCTCAGAAACCAAGGGGCATGGTCAGCCCCAGCATTTT. Encoded protein: CASSETKGHGQPQHF.

This chain uses TRBV28 with TRBJ1-4; the D gene is possibly TRBD1 (6 bases). Germline lookup yields CDR1 MDHEN and CDR2 SYDVKM. This CDR3 region has 13 residues. Trimming stripped 5 bases from V and 7 bases from J, with 11 bases between. DNA for the CDR3: TGTGCCAGCAGTATGCAGGGGAGTGAAAAACTGTTTTTT. This encodes CASSMQGSEKLFF.

The chain is built from TRBV4-3 and TRBJ2-2, with D uncertain. The germline CDR1 and CDR2 sequences are LGHNA and YSLEER. Trimming shortened V by 0 bases and J by 3 bases, and 5 bases separated the two germline ends. The CDR3 length is 14 residues. CDR3 protein: CASSQDRDTGELFF. The CDR3 DNA sequence: TGCGCCAGCAGCCAAGATCGCGACACCGGGGAGCTGTTTTTT.

The gene calls are TRBV6-5 and TRBJ2-2, with D perhaps TRBD2 (5 bases). V lost 6 bases, J lost 8 bases, and 19 bases lay in between. This CDR3 comprises 15 residues. The germline V gene encodes CDR1 MNHEY and CDR2 SVGAGI. CDR3 residues: CASRPDYQKGGELFF. CDR3 nucleotides: TGTGCCAGCAGGCCAGACTACCAAAAAGGGGGGGAGCTGTTTTTT.

CDR3 nucleotide sequence: TGTGCCAGCAGCCGGGGGGGGGCGGTCCACGAGCAGTACTTC. Amino acids: CASSRGGAVHEQYF. The J gene is TRBJ2-7, the V gene TRBV25-1, with 8 bases aligning to TRBD2. Germline V CDR1 and CDR2: MGHDK, SYGVNS. With 6 bases clipped from V and 5 bases from J, the junction kept 9 bases outside the gene matches. The CDR3 runs 14 residues.

This sequence joins TRBV5-5 and TRBJ1-3; 8 bases are a match to TRBD1. The CDR3 loop spans 17 amino acids. Germline CDR1 SGHKS, CDR2 YYEKEE (reference sequence). V gave up 0 bases and J gave up 2 bases; unmatched junction bases: 7. DNA for the CDR3: TGTGCCAGCAGCTTGGGTAGGGCAGGGGGCGCTGGAAACACCATATATTTT. It is translated as CASSLGRAGGAGNTIYF.